Presented here are 14 T cell receptor beta chains from one specimen sequenced in a study of blood T cell repertoires in COVID-19. The repertoire was sequenced with immunoSEQ multiplex PCR; TCRdb's copy has only in-frame clones and lacks some. The sample has 150,000 to 170,000 clones, roughly 81% seen once. Sequencing was performed on peripheral blood. The receptors come from a woman aged 55-69 years with COVID-19, enrolled during active disease.

Of note for this clone: The same CDR3 can be traced to other DNA sequences in this sample. The chain combines TRBV5-1 with TRBJ2-7; 7 nucleotides align to TRBD1. Unmatched junction bases numbered 1, after V lost 1 base and J lost 0 bases. Germline CDR1 reads SGHRS; CDR2 reads YFSETQ. The CDR3 is 14 residues long. The CDR3 sequence is CASSLRDSSYEQYF. CDR3 nucleotides: TGCGCCAGCAGCTTGAGGGACAGCTCCTACGAGCAGTACTTC.

The chain is built from TRBV3-1 (or the pseudogene TRBV3-2) and TRBJ1-6, with D possibly being TRBD1 (5 bases). V lost 4 bases and J 7 bases, leaving 14 bases between the germline ends. Germline V gene data show CDR1 as LGHDT and CDR2 as YNNKEL (reference sequence). The length of the CDR3 is 15 residues. CDR3 in amino acids: CASSPLGGANSPLHF. In DNA, the CDR3 is TGTGCCAGCAGCCCACTCGGAGGGGCAAATTCACCCCTCCACTTT.

The chain is built from TRBV3-1 (or the pseudogene TRBV3-2) and TRBJ2-5, with a possible D match to TRBD1 (5 bases). Germline V CDR1 and CDR2: LGHDT, YNNKEL (reference sequence). V was shortened by 5 bases and J by 5 bases, with 21 bases between the two germline ends. The CDR3 runs to 16 residues. The CDR3 region is CASSLRRPRAWETQYF. CDR3 sequence (DNA): TGTGCCAGCAGCTTACGCCGGCCCAGGGCCTGGGAGACCCAGTACTTC.

V gene TRBV3-1 (or the pseudogene TRBV3-2) combines with J gene TRBJ2-5; D is perhaps TRBD2 (6 bases). The V end lost 3 bases, the J end lost 3 bases, and 17 bases lay between the germline ends. CDR1 and CDR2 from the germline V gene are LGHDT and YNNKEL (reference sequence). CDR3 length: 16 amino acids. CDR3 sequence: CASSQRALSGEETQYF. DNA of the CDR3: TGTGCCAGCAGCCAGAGGGCCCTTAGCGGAGAAGAGACCCAGTACTTC.

The sample holds one count of this clone. This rearrangement joins TRBV11-2 to TRBJ1-1; D is undetermined. Germline CDR1 SGHAT, CDR2 FQNNGV. CDR3 length equals 14 residues. The V end was cut by 7 bases, the J end by 1 base, with 13 bases between. The CDR3 DNA reads TGTGCCAGCAAAGCGGGAGGGTCGAACACTGAAGCTTTCTTT. Translation: CASKAGGSNTEAFF.

This chain connects TRBV14 to TRBJ1-2; maybe TRBD1 (5 bases). The CDR3 runs to 13 residues. Trimming shortened V by 0 bases and J by 6 bases, and 8 bases separated the two germline ends. Germline-derived CDR1 and CDR2 are SGHDN and FVKESK. Here the CDR3 DNA reads TGTGCCAGCAGCCAAGAGTACAGGCATGGCTACACCTTC. Protein sequence: CASSQEYRHGYTF.

This clone was picked up one time. The gene calls are TRBV4-1 and TRBJ1-2, with 9 bases identical to TRBD1. Looked up from germline, CDR1 is MGHRA and CDR2 is YSYEKL. Trimming removed 2 bases from V and 9 bases from J; junction bases left unmatched: 7. The CDR3 covers 14 residues. The CDR3 region is CASSQPGTGLSYTF. CDR3 bases: TGCGCCAGCAGCCAACCCGGGACAGGGTTGAGCTACACCTTC.

V and J are TRBV2 and TRBJ1-5, with TRBD1 identical over 8 bases. The CDR3 extends over 14 amino acids. V gave up 5 bases and J gave up 8 bases; unmatched junction bases: 8. The germline V gene has CDR1 SNHLY and CDR2 FYNNEI. In DNA form, the CDR3 reads TGTGCCAGCAGTCAGACAGGGGCCGGGGAGCCCCAGCATTTT. Translating it yields CASSQTGAGEPQHF.

This clone occurred once. This rearrangement joins TRBV3-1 (or the pseudogene TRBV3-2) to TRBJ1-5; TRBD1 matches 8 bases. The junction had 12 bases not matched to a gene; V was cut back by 3 bases and J by 2 bases. CDR3 length: 18 residues. Germline CDR1 LGHDT, CDR2 YNNKEL (reference sequence). In DNA form, the CDR3 reads TGTGCCAGCAGCCACCAGGGGGCCCGGTTAAGGGGCAATCAGCCCCAGCATTTT. Protein product: CASSHQGARLRGNQPQHF.

The rearrangement links TRBV6-1 to TRBJ1-2; D possibly corresponds to TRBD1 (6 bases). V was clipped by 0 bases and J by 6 bases, with 14 bases between them. There are 15 residues in the CDR3. CDR1 is MNHNS, CDR2 SASEGT, per germline. The DNA for the CDR3 is TGTGCCAGCAGTGAAGCGCGCGGGGGCAGGGATGGCTACACCTTC. Encoded protein: CASSEARGGRDGYTF.

V is TRBV5-1 and J is TRBJ2-4, with TRBD2 matching over 8 bases. Germline CDR1 reads SGHRS; CDR2 reads YFSETQ. J lost 8 bases, V lost 0 bases, and 13 bases had no gene match. This CDR3 has 17 amino acids. CDR3 coding DNA: TGCGCCAGCAGCTTGGGACCGGGACTAGATTTCGGAGACATTCAGTACTTC. Protein product: CASSLGPGLDFGDIQYF.

The chain combines TRBV11-2 with TRBJ1-2; perhaps TRBD1 as D (6 bases). Germline CDR1 is SGHAT and CDR2 is FQNNGV. The CDR3 loop spans 14 amino acids. V shed 5 bases and J shed 0 bases, with 10 bases lying between them. The CDR3 loop reads CASSTDSSNYGYTF. In nucleotides, the CDR3 is TGTGCCAGCAGCACGGACAGCTCTAACTATGGCTACACCTTC.

The genes are TRBV25-1 and TRBJ1-1; 8 bases fit TRBD1. Looked up from germline, CDR1 is MGHDK and CDR2 is SYGVNS. The CDR3 loop spans 14 amino acids. V lost 3 bases and J lost 10; bases outside the gene matches: 10. CDR3 nucleotides: TGTGCCAGCAGTGACCTGGACAGGGTTAATCGAGCTTTCTTT. Encoded protein: CASSDLDRVNRAFF.

This clone was detected only a few times. The rearrangement joins TRBV7-9 to TRBJ1-1; D gene ambiguous. Trimming removed 1 base from V and 4 bases from J, with 10 bases in between. The CDR3 extends over 14 amino acids. Per the germline V gene, CDR1 is SEHNR and CDR2 is FQNEAQ (reference sequence). The CDR3, as DNA: TGTGCCAGCAGCTTAGTCCGCGGGTTCACTGAAGCTTTCTTT. Residues: CASSLVRGFTEAFF. The whole variable domain, filled in from reference TRBV7-9 and TRBJ1-1, reads DTGVSQNPRHKITKRGQNVTFRCDPISEHNRLYWYRQTLGQGPEFLTYFQNEAQLEKSRLLSDRFSAERPKGSFSTLEIQRTEQGDSAMYLCASSLVRGFTEAFFGQGTRLTVV.